A single sample is the source of the 7 T cell receptor beta chains below, sequenced in a study of T cells after somatic rescue of genetic block. TCRdb's table, derived via immunoSEQ multiplex PCR, lists solely in-frame clones and lacks some. The table records about 70,000 clones, about 91% of them present only once. Sequenced material: peripheral blood mononuclear cells (PBMCs). The receptors were gathered from a man aged 35-49 years.

The chain joins TRBV5-4 to TRBJ2-1; no clear D gene. CDR3 size: 13 residues. Germline values: CDR1 SGHNT, CDR2 YYREEE (reference sequence). V lost 3 bases to trimming and J lost 8 bases, with 12 bases between them. CDR3 residues: CASSSHLVHEQFF. CDR3 nucleotide sequence: TGTGCCAGCAGCTCCCACTTGGTCCATGAGCAGTTCTTC.

The rearrangement joins TRBV2 to TRBJ1-3; TRBD1 is a possible D gene (6 bases). This CDR3 has 15 residues. Per germline, CDR1 SNHLY and CDR2 FYNNEI. V was pared by 2 bases and J by 2 bases, with 10 bases between. The CDR3 is CASSENTGPGNTIYF. The CDR3 DNA reads TGTGCCAGCAGTGAAAATACAGGGCCTGGAAACACCATATATTTT. Full variable domain (remainder filled in from reference TRBV2 and TRBJ1-3): EPEVTQTPSHQVTQMGQEVILRCVPISNHLYFYWYRQILGQKVEFLVSFYNNEISEKSEIFDDQFSVERPDGSNFTLKIRSTKLEDSAMYFCASSENTGPGNTIYFGEGSWLTVV.

The CDR3 DNA sequence: TGTGCCAGCAGCTGGGGACTAGCGGGAGGTAATGAGCAGTTCTTC. It translates to CASSWGLAGGNEQFF. The chain couples TRBV5-4 to TRBJ2-1; 15 nucleotides match TRBD2. Germline loops: CDR1 SGHNT, CDR2 YYREEE (reference sequence). The V gene end was trimmed by 3 bases and the J gene end by 7 bases; junction bases not matched to a gene: 2. The CDR3 is 15 amino acids.

Comments on this clone: The germline gene is not matched at one end of the junction; a read error may be the cause. The chain combines TRBV5-6 with TRBJ2-5; 8 bases match TRBD2. The germline V gene has CDR1 SGHDT and CDR2 YYEEEE. This CDR3 is 15 amino acids long. The CDR3 sequence: CASSSLRGDQETQYF. The CDR3 nucleotides read TGTGCCAGCAGCTCCCTGCGGGGGGACCAGGAGACCCAGTACTTC.

The gene calls are TRBV18 and TRBJ2-1; D is unresolved. The CDR3 contains 18 residues. Germline assignment: CDR1 KGHSH and CDR2 LQKENI. Trimming shortened V by 3 bases and J by 1 base, and 19 bases separated the two germline ends. CDR3 protein: CASSPLIMSEKSYNEQFF. The CDR3 DNA is TGTGCCAGCTCACCCTTAATAATGTCAGAGAAGTCCTACAATGAGCAGTTCTTC.

The gene calls are TRBV21-1 and TRBJ2-2; TRBD1 reflects the table's D call only, with no check against the DNA. TRBV21-1 is a recognized pseudogene. There are 15 residues in the CDR3. CDR3 sequence: CASSKDNSNTGELFF. The CDR3 DNA reads TGTGCCAGCAGCAAAGATAACAGTAATACCGGGGAGCTGTTTTTT.

V and J are TRBV29-1 and TRBJ2-2; 8 bases map to TRBD2. Germline V lookup: CDR1 SQVTM, CDR2 ANQGSEA. The CDR3 spans 13 residues. The J segment lost 6 bases and the V segment lost 5 bases, leaving 5 bases of the junction unmatched. The CDR3 is CSVSGGGAGELFF. The CDR3 bases are TGCAGCGTTAGCGGGGGAGGCGCCGGGGAGCTGTTTTTT.